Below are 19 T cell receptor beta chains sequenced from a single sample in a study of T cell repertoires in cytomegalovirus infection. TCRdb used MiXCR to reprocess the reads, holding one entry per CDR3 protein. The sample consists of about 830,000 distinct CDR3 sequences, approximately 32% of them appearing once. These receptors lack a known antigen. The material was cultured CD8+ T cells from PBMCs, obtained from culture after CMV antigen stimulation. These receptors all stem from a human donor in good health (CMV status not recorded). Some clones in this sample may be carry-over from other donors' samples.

DNA for the CDR3: TGTGCCACCAGTGACCACAGGGAAGTGGGAGAGACCCAGTACTTC. Translated: CATSDHREVGETQYF. This chain connects TRBV24-1 to TRBJ2-5, with a weak D call TRBD1 (6 bases). Germline V lookup: CDR1 KGHDR, CDR2 SFDVKD. The V and J ends lost 4 bases and 4 bases respectively, with 15 bases between them. The CDR3 extends over 15 amino acids.

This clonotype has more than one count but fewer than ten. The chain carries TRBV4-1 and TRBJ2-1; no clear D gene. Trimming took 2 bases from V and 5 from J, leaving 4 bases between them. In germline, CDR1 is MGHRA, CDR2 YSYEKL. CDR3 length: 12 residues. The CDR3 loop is CASSQQDNEQFF. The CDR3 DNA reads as TGCGCCAGCAGCCAACAGGACAATGAGCAGTTCTTC.

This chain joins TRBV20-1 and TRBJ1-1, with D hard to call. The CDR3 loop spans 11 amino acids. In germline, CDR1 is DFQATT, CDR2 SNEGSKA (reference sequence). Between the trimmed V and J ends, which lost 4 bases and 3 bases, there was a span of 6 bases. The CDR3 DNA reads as TGCAGTGCTAAAGACTACACTGAAGCTTTCTTT. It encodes CSAKDYTEAFF.

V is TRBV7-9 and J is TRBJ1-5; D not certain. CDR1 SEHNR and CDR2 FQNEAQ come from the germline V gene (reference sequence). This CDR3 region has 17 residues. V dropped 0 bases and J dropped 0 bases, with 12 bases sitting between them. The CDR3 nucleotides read TGTGCCAGCAGCTTAGCAGGAGGGCCGTATAGCAATCAGCCCCAGCATTTT. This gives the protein CASSLAGGPYSNQPQHF.

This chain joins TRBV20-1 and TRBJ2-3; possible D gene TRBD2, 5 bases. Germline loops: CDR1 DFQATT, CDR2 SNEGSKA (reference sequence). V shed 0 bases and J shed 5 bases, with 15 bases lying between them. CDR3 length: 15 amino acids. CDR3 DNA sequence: TGCAGTGCTAGAGATCTGGGCAGAGGGTTAGATACGCAGTATTTT. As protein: CSARDLGRGLDTQYF.

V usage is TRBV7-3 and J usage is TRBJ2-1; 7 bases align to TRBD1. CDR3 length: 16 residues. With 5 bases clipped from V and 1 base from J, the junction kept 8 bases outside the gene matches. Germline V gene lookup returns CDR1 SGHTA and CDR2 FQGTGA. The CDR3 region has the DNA TGTGCCAGCAGCAATCGGGACAGCCGATCCTACAATGAGCAGTTCTTC. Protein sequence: CASSNRDSRSYNEQFF.

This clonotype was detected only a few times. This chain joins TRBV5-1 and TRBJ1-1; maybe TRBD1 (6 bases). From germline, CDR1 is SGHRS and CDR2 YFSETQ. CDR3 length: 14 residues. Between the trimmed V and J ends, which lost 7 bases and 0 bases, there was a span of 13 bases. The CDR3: CASGPGGLNTEAFF. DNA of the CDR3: TGCGCCAGCGGACCGGGGGGGCTGAACACTGAAGCTTTCTTT.

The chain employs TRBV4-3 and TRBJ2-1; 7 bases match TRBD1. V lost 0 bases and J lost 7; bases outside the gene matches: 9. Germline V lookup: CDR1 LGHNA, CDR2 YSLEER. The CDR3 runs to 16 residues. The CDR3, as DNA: TGCGCCAGCAGCCAAGATTACGACAGGGAATGGAATGAGCAGTTCTTC. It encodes CASSQDYDREWNEQFF.

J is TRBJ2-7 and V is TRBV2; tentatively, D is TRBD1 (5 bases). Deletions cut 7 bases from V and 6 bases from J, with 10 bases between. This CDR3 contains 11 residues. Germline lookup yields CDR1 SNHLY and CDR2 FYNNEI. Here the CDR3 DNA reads TGTGCCAGCAATCCAGGGCGCGAGCAGTACTTC. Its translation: CASNPGREQYF.

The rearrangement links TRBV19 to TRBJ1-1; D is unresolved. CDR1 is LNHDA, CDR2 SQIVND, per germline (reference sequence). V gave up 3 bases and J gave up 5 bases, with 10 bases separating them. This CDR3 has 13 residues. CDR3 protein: CASSMKPRTEAFF. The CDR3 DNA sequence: TGTGCCAGTAGTATGAAACCCCGGACTGAAGCTTTCTTT.

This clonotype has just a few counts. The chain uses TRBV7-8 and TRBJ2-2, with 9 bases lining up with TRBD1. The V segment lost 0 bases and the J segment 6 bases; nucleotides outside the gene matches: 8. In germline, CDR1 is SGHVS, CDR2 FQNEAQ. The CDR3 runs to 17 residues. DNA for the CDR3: TGTGCCAGCAGCTTAGCGCGGGGACAGGGAAACGCCGGGGAGCTGTTTTTT. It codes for CASSLARGQGNAGELFF.

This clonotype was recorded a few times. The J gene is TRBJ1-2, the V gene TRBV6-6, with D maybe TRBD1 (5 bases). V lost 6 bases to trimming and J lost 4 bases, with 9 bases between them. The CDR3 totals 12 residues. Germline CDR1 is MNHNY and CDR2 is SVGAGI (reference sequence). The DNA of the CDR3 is TGTGCCAGCAGGAACGGGGGCTATGGCTACACCTTC. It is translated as CASRNGGYGYTF.

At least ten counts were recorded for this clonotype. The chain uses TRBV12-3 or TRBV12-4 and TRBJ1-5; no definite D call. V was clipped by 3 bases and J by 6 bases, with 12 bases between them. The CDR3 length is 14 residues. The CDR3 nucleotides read TGTGCCAGCAGTTTCTCCGGGGTTGGTCAGCCCCAGCATTTT. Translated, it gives CASSFSGVGQPQHF.

The CDR3 is CAISDGGTGGITEAFF. The CDR3 DNA sequence: TGTGCCATCAGTGATGGGGGGACGGGGGGGATCACTGAAGCTTTCTTT. The rearrangement uses TRBV10-3 and TRBJ1-1; TRBD1 is a possible D gene (5 bases). The CDR3 has 16 amino acids. Germline lookup yields CDR1 ENHRY and CDR2 SYGVKD. V shed 3 bases and J shed 4 bases, with 18 bases lying between them.

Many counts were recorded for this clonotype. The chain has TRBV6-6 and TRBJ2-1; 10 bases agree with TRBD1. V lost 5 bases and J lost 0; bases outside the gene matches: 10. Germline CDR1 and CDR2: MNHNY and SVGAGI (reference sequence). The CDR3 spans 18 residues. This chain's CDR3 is CASSGRDRGARSYNEQFF. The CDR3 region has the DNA TGTGCCAGCAGTGGCCGGGACAGGGGAGCCCGCTCCTACAATGAGCAGTTCTTC.

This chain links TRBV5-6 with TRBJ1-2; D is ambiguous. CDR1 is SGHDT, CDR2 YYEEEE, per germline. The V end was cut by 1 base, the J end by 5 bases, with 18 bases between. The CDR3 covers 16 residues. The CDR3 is CASSLSSVASLYGYTF. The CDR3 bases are TGTGCCAGCAGCTTGAGCAGTGTTGCTTCCTTATATGGCTACACCTTC.

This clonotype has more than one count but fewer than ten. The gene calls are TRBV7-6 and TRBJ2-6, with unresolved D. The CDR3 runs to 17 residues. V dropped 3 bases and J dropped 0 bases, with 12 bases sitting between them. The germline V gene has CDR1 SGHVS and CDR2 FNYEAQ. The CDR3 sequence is CASSLDPNFSGANVLTF. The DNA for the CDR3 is TGTGCCAGCAGCTTGGACCCTAATTTCTCTGGGGCCAACGTCCTGACTTTC.

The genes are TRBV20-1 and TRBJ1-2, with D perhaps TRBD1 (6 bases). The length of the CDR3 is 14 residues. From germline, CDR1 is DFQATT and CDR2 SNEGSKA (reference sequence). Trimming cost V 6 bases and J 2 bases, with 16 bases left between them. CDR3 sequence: CSADRDIQNYGYTF. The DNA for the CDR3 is TGCAGTGCGGACCGGGACATCCAAAACTATGGCTACACCTTC.

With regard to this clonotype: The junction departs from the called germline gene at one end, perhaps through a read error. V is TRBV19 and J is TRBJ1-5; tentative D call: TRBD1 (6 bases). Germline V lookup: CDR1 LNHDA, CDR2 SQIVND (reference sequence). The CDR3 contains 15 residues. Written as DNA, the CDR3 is TGTGTCAGTAGTATCCAAGGGGGTGGCAATCAGCCCCAGCATTTT. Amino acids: CVSSIQGGGNQPQHF.